This T cell receptor beta chain derives from a study of early T cells in non-severe SARS-CoV-2 infection. Study in general: Sequencing targeted bulk RNA from unsorted whole blood, leaving chains unpaired.

Unique molecular identifiers were affixed to single, distinct cDNA molecules. One entry per CDR3 protein results from TCRdb running MiXCR on the 5' RACE reads. The repertoire holds 98,000 or so distinct CDR3 sequences, with roughly 9.6% as singletons. The sequencing sample was made of whole blood. This TCR came from an adult who was a healthcare worker with PCR-confirmed SARS-CoV-2 infection or an uninfected control (not recorded which).

The CDR3 loop is CASSLGSGYGETQYF. As DNA, the CDR3 is TGTGCCAGCAGCTTGGGGTCAGGGTATGGAGAGACCCAGTACTTC. The chain is built from TRBV5-5 and TRBJ2-5; possibly TRBD1 for D (5 bases). This CDR3 is 15 amino acids long. From germline, CDR1 is SGHKS and CDR2 YYEKEE (reference sequence). The V end lost 0 bases, the J end lost 4 bases, and 13 bases lay between the germline ends.